The present entry profiles one T cell receptor beta chain with its context. Germline lookup yields CDR1 MDHEN and CDR2 SYDVKM. This CDR3 comprises 17 residues. V shed 3 bases, J shed 7 bases, and the junction held 15 bases outside the gene matches. The sample originates from a study of preoperative IRX-2 immunotherapy in early breast cancer. As to treatment: preoperative locoregional IRX-2 cytokine immunotherapy. TCRdb's table, derived via immunoSEQ multiplex PCR, lists solely in-frame clones and lacks some. Here the sample spans fewer than 3,500 clones, less than 80% being singletons. This material consisted of tumor tissue, taken after IRX-2 immunotherapy. This sequence originates from a human donor with breast cancer. The V call is TRBV28, the J call TRBJ2-1; TRBD2 agrees at 7 bases. CDR3 DNA: TGTGCCAGCAGTTTGTTCGTCGGGAGGTCGGGACCAAATGAGCAGTTCTTC. Its protein is CASSLFVGRSGPNEQFF.